This T cell receptor (beta chain) was recorded in a study of blood T cell repertoires in COVID-19. About the study: Samples came from the United States, Italy and Spain, spanning acute and convalescent COVID-19. T cells, B-cell-depleted T cells, or PBMCs provided the cDNA or gDNA that served as material.

Profiling relied on immunoSEQ multiplex PCR, and the TCRdb table lists in-frame clones only, not all of them. This sample has tens of thousands of clones, with 90% found just once. Germline CDR1 MNHEY, CDR2 SVGAGI. CDR3 length equals 16 residues. The V and J ends lost 0 bases and 1 base respectively, with 13 bases between them. The chain recombines TRBV6-5 with TRBJ2-7; no reliable D call. Specimen: peripheral blood. The source is a woman of 80 years or more with active or convalescent COVID-19. The CDR3 bases are TGTGCCAGCAGTTACTCGATATTGGTTACATCCTACGAGCAGTACTTC. This gives the protein CASSYSILVTSYEQYF.